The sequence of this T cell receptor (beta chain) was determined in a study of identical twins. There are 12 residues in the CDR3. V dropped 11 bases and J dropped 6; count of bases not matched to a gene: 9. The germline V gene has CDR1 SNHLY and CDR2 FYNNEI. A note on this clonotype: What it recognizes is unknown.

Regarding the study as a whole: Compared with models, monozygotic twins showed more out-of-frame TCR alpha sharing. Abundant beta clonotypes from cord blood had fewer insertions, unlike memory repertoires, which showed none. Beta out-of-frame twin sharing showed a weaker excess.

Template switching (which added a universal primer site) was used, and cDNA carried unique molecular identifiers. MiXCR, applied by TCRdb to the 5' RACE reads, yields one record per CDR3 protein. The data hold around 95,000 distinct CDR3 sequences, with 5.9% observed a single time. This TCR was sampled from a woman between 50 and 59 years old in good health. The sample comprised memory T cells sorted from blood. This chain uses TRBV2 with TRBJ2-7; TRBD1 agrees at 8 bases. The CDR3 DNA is TGTGCCGGGGGACAGGTGATCGGCGAGCAGTACTTC. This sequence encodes CAGGQVIGEQYF.